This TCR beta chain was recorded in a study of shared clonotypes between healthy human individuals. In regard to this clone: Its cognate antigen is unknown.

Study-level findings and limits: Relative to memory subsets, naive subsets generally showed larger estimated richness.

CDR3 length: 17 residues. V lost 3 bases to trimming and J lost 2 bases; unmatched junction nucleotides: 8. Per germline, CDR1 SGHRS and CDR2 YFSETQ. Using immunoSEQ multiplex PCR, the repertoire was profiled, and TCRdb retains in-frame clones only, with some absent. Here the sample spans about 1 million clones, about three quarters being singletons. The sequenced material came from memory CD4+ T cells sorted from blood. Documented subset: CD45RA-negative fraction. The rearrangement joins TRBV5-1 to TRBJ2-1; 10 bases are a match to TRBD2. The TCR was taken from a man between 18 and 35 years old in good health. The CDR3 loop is CASSSGIAGGTYNEQFF. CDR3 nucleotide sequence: TGCGCCAGCAGCTCCGGGATAGCGGGAGGTACCTACAATGAGCAGTTCTTC.